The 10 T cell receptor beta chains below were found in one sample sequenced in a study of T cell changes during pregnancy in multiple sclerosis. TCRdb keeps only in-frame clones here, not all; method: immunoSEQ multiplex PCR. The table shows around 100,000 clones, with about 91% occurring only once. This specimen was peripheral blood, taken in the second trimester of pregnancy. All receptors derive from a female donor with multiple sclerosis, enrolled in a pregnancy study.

CDR3 bases: TGTGCCAGCAGCCAAGGACTAGCGGGAGGGGATACGCAGTATTTT. Translated: CASSQGLAGGDTQYF. The rearrangement uses TRBV7-6 and TRBJ2-3; 15 bases fit TRBD2. The length of the CDR3 is 15 residues. Germline V CDR1 and CDR2: SGHVS, FNYEAQ. Unmatched junction bases numbered 3, after V lost 5 bases and J lost 6 bases.

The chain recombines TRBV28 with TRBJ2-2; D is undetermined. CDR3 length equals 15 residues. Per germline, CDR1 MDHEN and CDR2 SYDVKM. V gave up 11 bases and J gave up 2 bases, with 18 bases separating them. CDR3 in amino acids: CAGQRSFVNTGELFF. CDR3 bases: TGTGCCGGCCAACGGAGTTTCGTTAACACCGGGGAGCTGTTTTTT.

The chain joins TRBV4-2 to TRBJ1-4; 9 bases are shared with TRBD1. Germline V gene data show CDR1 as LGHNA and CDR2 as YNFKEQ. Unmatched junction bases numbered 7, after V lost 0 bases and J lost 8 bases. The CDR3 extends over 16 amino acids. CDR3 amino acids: CASSQDLGQGSEKLFF. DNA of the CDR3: TGTGCCAGCAGCCAAGATTTGGGACAGGGTTCCGAAAAACTGTTTTTT.

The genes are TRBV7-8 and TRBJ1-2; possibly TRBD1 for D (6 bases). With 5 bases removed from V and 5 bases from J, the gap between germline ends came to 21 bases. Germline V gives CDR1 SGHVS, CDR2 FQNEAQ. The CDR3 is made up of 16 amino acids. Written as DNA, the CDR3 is TGTGCCAGCAGCCAGACATCCGCCAGGGGACTATATGGCTACACCTTC. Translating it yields CASSQTSARGLYGYTF.

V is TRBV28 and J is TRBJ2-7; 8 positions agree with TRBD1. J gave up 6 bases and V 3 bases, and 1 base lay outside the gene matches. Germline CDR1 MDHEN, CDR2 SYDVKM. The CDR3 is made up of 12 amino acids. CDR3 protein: CASSFGQGEQYF. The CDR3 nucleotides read TGTGCCAGCAGTTTTGGACAGGGCGAGCAGTACTTC.

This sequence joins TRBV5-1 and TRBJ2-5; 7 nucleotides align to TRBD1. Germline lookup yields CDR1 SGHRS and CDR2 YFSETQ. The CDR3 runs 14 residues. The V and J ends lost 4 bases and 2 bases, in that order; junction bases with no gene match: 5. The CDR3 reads CASSPPGQQETQYF. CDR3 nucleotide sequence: TGCGCCAGCAGCCCGCCGGGACAGCAAGAGACCCAGTACTTC. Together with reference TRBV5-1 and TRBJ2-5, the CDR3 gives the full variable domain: KAGVTQTPRYLIKTRGQQVTLSCSPISGHRSVSWYQQTPGQGLQFLFEYFSETQRNKGNFPGRFSGRQFSNSRSEMNVSTLELGDSALYLCASSPPGQQETQYFGPGTRLLVL.

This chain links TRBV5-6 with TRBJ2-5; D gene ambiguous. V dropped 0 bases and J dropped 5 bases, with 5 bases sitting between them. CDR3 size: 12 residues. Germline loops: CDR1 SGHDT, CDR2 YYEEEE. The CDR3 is CASSLAIETQYF. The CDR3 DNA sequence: TGTGCCAGCAGCTTGGCCATCGAGACCCAGTACTTC.

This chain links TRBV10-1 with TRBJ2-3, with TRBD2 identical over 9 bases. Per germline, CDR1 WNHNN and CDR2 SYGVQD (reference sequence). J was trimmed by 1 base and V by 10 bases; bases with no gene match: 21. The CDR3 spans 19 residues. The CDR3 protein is CATHTGEAGGWHGTDTQYF. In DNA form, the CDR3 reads TGCGCCACCCACACGGGGGAAGCGGGAGGCTGGCATGGCACAGATACGCAGTATTTT.

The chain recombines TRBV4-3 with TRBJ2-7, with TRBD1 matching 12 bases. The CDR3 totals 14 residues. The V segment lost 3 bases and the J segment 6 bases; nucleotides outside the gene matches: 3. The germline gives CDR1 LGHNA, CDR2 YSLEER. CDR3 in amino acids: CASSQGQGAGEQYF. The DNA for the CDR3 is TGCGCCAGCAGCCAGGGACAGGGGGCAGGCGAGCAGTACTTC.

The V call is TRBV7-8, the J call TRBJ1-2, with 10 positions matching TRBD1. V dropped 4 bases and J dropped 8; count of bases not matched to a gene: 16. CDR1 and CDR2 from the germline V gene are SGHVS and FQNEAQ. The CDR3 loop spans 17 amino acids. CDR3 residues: CASSSPVGTGAGMGYTF. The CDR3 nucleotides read TGTGCCAGCAGCTCACCGGTCGGGACAGGGGCAGGAATGGGCTACACCTTC.